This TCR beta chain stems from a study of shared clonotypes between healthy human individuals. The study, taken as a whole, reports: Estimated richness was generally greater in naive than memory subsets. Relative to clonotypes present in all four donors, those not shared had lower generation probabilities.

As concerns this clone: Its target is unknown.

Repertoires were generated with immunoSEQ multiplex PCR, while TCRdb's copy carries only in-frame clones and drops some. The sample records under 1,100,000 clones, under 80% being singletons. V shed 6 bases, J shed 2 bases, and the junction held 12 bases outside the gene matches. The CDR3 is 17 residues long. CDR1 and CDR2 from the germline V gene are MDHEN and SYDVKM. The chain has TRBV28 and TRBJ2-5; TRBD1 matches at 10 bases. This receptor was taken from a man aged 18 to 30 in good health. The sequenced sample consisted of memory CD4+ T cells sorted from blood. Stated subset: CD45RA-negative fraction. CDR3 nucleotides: TGTGCCAGCAGCTCCCTCATGGACAGGGGGTTTCAAGAGACCCAGTACTTC. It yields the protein CASSSLMDRGFQETQYF. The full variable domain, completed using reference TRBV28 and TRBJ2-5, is DVKVTQSSRYLVKRTGEKVFLECVQDMDHENMFWYRQDPGLGLRLIYFSYDVKMKEKGDIPEGYSVSREKKERFSLILESASTNQTSMYLCASSSLMDRGFQETQYFGPGTRLLVL.